What follows are 3 T cell receptor beta chains derived from one specimen sequenced in a study of T cell changes during pregnancy in multiple sclerosis. TCRdb's table, derived via immunoSEQ multiplex PCR, lists solely in-frame clones and lacks some. The sample yields roughly 110,000 clones, less than 95% seen once. Sequenced here: peripheral blood, sampled after pregnancy. The source is a female donor with multiple sclerosis, enrolled in a pregnancy study.

This chain connects TRBV11-2 to TRBJ1-2; tentatively, D is TRBD1 (5 bases). Per the germline V gene, CDR1 is SGHAT and CDR2 is FQNNGV. There are 14 residues in the CDR3. The ends were cut back, 5 bases at V and 0 bases at J, with 10 bases in the middle. The CDR3 bases are TGTGCCAGCAGCCGCGACAGAGCTAACTATGGCTACACCTTC. This translates into CASSRDRANYGYTF.

The table lists this clone with a few counts. The V and J genes are TRBV7-9 and TRBJ1-6, with D possibly matching TRBD1 (5 bases). V lost 3 bases to trimming and J lost 9 bases, with 15 bases between them. The CDR3 length is 15 residues. CDR1 is SEHNR and CDR2 is FQNEAQ in the germline V gene (reference sequence). CDR3 sequence (DNA): TGTGCCAGCAGCTTCCGGGCAGGGTCGGGTTCACCCCTCCACTTT. Translating it yields CASSFRAGSGSPLHF.

This chain joins TRBV15 and TRBJ2-5, with 7 bases fitting TRBD1. This CDR3 spans 16 amino acids. CDR1 and CDR2 from the germline V gene are LNHNV and YYDKDF (reference sequence). The junction had 14 bases not matched to a gene; V was cut back by 5 bases and J by 5 bases. This CDR3 is CATSPRLRTGEETQYF. Written as DNA, the CDR3 is TGTGCCACCAGCCCACGTCTGCGGACAGGCGAGGAGACCCAGTACTTC.